Shown below are 5 T cell receptor beta chains from a single sample sequenced in a study of cytomegalovirus exposure and HLA in healthy donors. Researchers ran the PCR with 60 Vbeta and 13 Jbeta primers. The data were produced by immunoSEQ multiplex PCR, yet TCRdb's version contains in-frame clones alone and is incomplete. Of roughly 99,000 clones listed, about four fifths are singletons. Sequences were obtained from PBMCs. These TCRs come from a male donor in good health and CMV-seropositive.

This clone has a handful of counts. The DNA of the CDR3 is TGTGCCAGCAGTCGAGCCGTTGAAGCTTTCTTT. This translates into CASSRAVEAFF. This rearrangement joins TRBV7-2 to TRBJ1-1; D unclear. The CDR3 is 11 amino acids. With 6 bases removed from V and 7 bases from J, the gap between germline ends came to 9 bases. Germline V gives CDR1 SGHTA, CDR2 FQGNSA.

This clone came up a few times. The chain recombines TRBV30 with TRBJ1-4, with D maybe TRBD1 (6 bases). CDR3 length: 15 residues. Trimming shortened V by 4 bases and J by 7 bases, and 19 bases separated the two germline ends. CDR1 and CDR2 from the germline V gene are GTSNPN and SVGIG (reference sequence). The CDR3 DNA follows: TGTGCCTGGAATCTGGGGGCAGGTGGAAGTGAAAAACTGTTTTTT. This codes for CAWNLGAGGSEKLFF.

V is TRBV11-2 and J is TRBJ2-5, with 8 bases that match TRBD2. This CDR3 spans 18 amino acids. J gave up 5 bases and V 6 bases, and 20 bases lay outside the gene matches. Looked up from germline, CDR1 is SGHAT and CDR2 is FQNNGV. The chain's CDR3 is CASRWGAGGSGARETQYF. In DNA form, the CDR3 reads TGTGCCAGCAGGTGGGGGGCGGGGGGAAGTGGGGCGCGGGAGACCCAGTACTTC.

The chain employs TRBV7-6 and TRBJ2-2; TRBD2 matches at 12 bases. Germline lookup yields CDR1 SGHVS and CDR2 FNYEAQ. This CDR3 region has 18 residues. The junction had 7 bases not matched to a gene; V was cut back by 4 bases and J by 1 base. The CDR3 spells CASSSPSGGAMNTGELFF. The CDR3 DNA sequence: TGTGCCAGCAGCTCGCCTAGCGGGGGGGCCATGAACACCGGGGAGCTGTTTTTT. Complete variable domain (other parts from reference TRBV7-6 and TRBJ2-2): GAGVSQSPRYKVTKRGQDVALRCDPISGHVSLYWYRQALGQGPEFLTYFNYEAQQDKSGLPNDRFSAERPEGSISTLTIQRTEQRDSAMYRCASSSPSGGAMNTGELFFGEGSRLTVL.

This sequence joins TRBV4-1 and TRBJ1-2, with no clear D. This CDR3 comprises 14 residues. Germline-derived CDR1 and CDR2 are MGHRA and YSYEKL. Trimming shortened V by 4 bases and J by 1 base, and 10 bases separated the two germline ends. In nucleotides, the CDR3 is TGCGCCAGCAGCCCCGGGTCAGTTAACTATGGCTACACCTTC. Amino acid sequence: CASSPGSVNYGYTF.